The clone carrying this TCR beta chain has a handful of counts. What it binds is not known. Patients were ruled out by autoimmune disease history or systemic immunosuppression. The sample is drawn from a study of OX40 agonist ivuxolimab in advanced cancers. Study outcomes and limitations: At 0.1 to 3.0 mg/kg and by week 6, CD4+ and CD8+ T cells in the blood had expanded clonally.

The V gene's germline CDR1 is MNHNY and CDR2 SVGAGI (reference sequence). The CDR3 contains 15 residues. V gave up 0 bases and J gave up 3 bases, with 8 bases separating them. Sequencing used immunoSEQ multiplex PCR; TCRdb keeps in-frame clones, though not all of them. Of 9,500 to 10,000 clones listed, roughly 64% were seen once; the top ten hold 20% to 30%. V gene TRBV6-6 combines with J gene TRBJ2-2, with D perhaps assigned TRBD1 or TRBD2 (5 bases each). This sequence originates from an adult with an advanced solid tumor such as melanoma, head and neck, liver or kidney cancer. Sample: CD4+ or CD8+ T cells sorted from blood, taken in a trial of the OX40 agonist ivuxolimab. In DNA, the CDR3 is TGTGCCAGCAGTTACTCGGGGGTGGACACCGGGGAGCTGTTTTTT. It translates to CASSYSGVDTGELFF.